The rows below give T cell receptor beta chains drawn from one sample of a study of blood T cells in healthy people across ages. TCRdb analysed the 5' RACE reads with MiXCR anew, one entry per CDR3 protein. The repertoire holds roughly 1.5 million distinct CDR3 sequences, with about 42% as singletons. The material sequenced was blood. These receptors were collected from a woman aged 18-35 years in good health. CDR3s include the opening cysteine and the closing phenylalanine or tryptophan. The D gene is left open where the match is weak. The size field is filled for only some rows; it gives once, few, many or a size class.

TRBV29-1	NA	TRBJ1-1	NA	TGCAGCGTTGGCAGGGCGCTGAACACTGAAGCTTTCTTT	CSVGRALNTEAFF
TRBV12-3/TRBV12-4	NA	TRBJ2-1	few	TGTGCCAGCAGTTTTGGGCCACCCAAAGTTTGGAGGTACAATGAGCAGTTCTTC	CASSFGPPKVWRYNEQFF
TRBV27	NA	TRBJ2-3	NA	TGTGCCAGCAGTTTAGCGCGGGCGGCTGGAGATACGCAGTATTTT	CASSLARAAGDTQYF
TRBV20-1	TRBD1	TRBJ1-2	NA	TGCAGTGCGGAGACAGGGGGTTATTATGGCTACACCTTC	CSAETGGYYGYTF
TRBV12-3/TRBV12-4	NA	TRBJ1-1	NA	TGTGCCAGCAGTACCCAGCTCACTGAAGCTTTCTTT	CASSTQLTEAFF
TRBV24-1	NA	TRBJ1-2	NA	TGTGCCACCAGTGATGATAGGAACTATGGCTACACCTTC	CATSDDRNYGYTF
TRBV29-1	NA	TRBJ1-2	few	TGCAGCGTTGAGTACCACTCGGGATCCTATGGCTACACCTTC	CSVEYHSGSYGYTF
TRBV20-1	TRBD2	TRBJ2-3	NA	TGCAGTGCTAGAGTACTAGCGGGAGGCGTGGATACGCAGTATTTT	CSARVLAGGVDTQYF
TRBV5-1	NA	TRBJ2-6	NA	TGCGCCAGCAGCTTGGACCGGACGGGTGGGGCCAACGTCCTGACTTTC	CASSLDRTGGANVLTF
TRBV3-1	TRBD1	TRBJ1-1	NA	TGTGCCAGCAGCCCCGGGACAGGGGTAGCTTTCTTT	CASSPGTGVAFF
TRBV20-1	NA	TRBJ2-3	few	TGCAGTGCCAGACGGGGGATCGTCACAGATACGCAGTATTTT	CSARRGIVTDTQYF
TRBV6-2/TRBV6-3	TRBD1	TRBJ2-5	NA	TGTGCCAGCAGTGCCGGGACAGGAGAGTACAATGAGCAGTACTTC	CASSAGTGEYNEQYF
TRBV12-3/TRBV12-4	NA	TRBJ1-2	NA	TGTGCCAGCCATAACATGTTGGGCTATGGCTACACCTTC	CASHNMLGYGYTF
TRBV7-9	TRBD2	TRBJ2-7	NA	TGTGCCAGCAGCTTACTGTCCCCACTAGCGGGGGTGACCAATGAGCAGTACTTC	CASSLLSPLAGVTNEQYF
TRBV6-2/TRBV6-3	TRBD1	TRBJ2-1	NA	TGTGCCAGCAATCAATTCGAGGGGGCCTCCTACAATGAGCAGTTCTTC	CASNQFEGASYNEQFF
TRBV7-2	TRBD2	TRBJ2-7	few	TGTGCCAGCGCCAACGGGCTAGCGGGAGACGATGAGCAGTACTTC	CASANGLAGDDEQYF
TRBV18	NA	TRBJ2-3	NA	TGTGCCAGCTCACCATCGTCCGGCAAGGGCACAGATACGCAGTATTTT	CASSPSSGKGTDTQYF
TRBV2	NA	TRBJ2-7	many	TGTGCCAGCATTGGGGGCCTGTCCTACGAGCAGTACTTC	CASIGGLSYEQYF
TRBV28	NA	TRBJ1-2	NA	TGTGCCAGCAGTTTAAACAGAGGCCGGGGTGGCTACACCTTC	CASSLNRGRGGYTF
TRBV25-1	NA	TRBJ2-1	NA	TGTGCCAGCACCTCCAGGGGGGTGGTTTACAATGAGCAGTTCTTC	CASTSRGVVYNEQFF
TRBV4-2	NA	TRBJ2-5	NA	TGTGCCAGCAGCCAAGATCCTAGCTACCCGGGGGAGCAGTACTTC	CASSQDPSYPGEQYF
TRBV9	NA	TRBJ1-1	NA	TGTGCCAGCAGCGTAGCGCAATGGGGGGTGAACACTGAAGCTTTCTTT	CASSVAQWGVNTEAFF
TRBV20-1	NA	TRBJ1-1	NA	TGCAGTGCTAGACCTACAGAGAACACTGAAGCTTTCTTT	CSARPTENTEAFF
TRBV4-2	NA	TRBJ2-2	NA	TGTGCCAGCAGCCAAAACCATAACACCGGGGAGCTGTTTTTT	CASSQNHNTGELFF
TRBV10-3	NA	TRBJ2-1	NA	TGTGCCATCAGTGAGGGCGGGGGCGATGAGCAGTTCTTC	CAISEGGGDEQFF
TRBV21-1	NA	TRBJ2-1	NA	TGTGCCAGCAACAAAGTCCTTGCGGGGCACTACAATGAGCAGTTCTTC	CASNKVLAGHYNEQFF
TRBV28	TRBD2	TRBJ2-3	NA	TGTGCCAGCAGTTCGGGGACTAGCGGGCAGAGCACAGATACGCAGTATTTT	CASSSGTSGQSTDTQYF
TRBV4-1	NA	TRBJ1-1	few	TGCGCCGGCAGCCAAGGGCAGGGCCCAGGGTCTGAAGCTTTCTTT	CAGSQGQGPGSEAFF
TRBV11-1	NA	TRBJ1-1	NA	TGTGCCAGCCACAGAGAGCTTAGGGCGGGCTCGGGGACTGAAGCTTTCTTT	CASHRELRAGSGTEAFF
TRBV15	TRBD1	TRBJ2-5	NA	TGTGCCACCAGCAGAGACAGGGGGCGCGTGGAGACCCAGTACTTC	CATSRDRGRVETQYF
TRBV4-3	NA	TRBJ1-1	NA	TGCGCCAGCAGCCAAGGACAGACCCACATGAACACTGAAGCTTTCTTT	CASSQGQTHMNTEAFF
TRBV12-3/TRBV12-4	TRBD1	TRBJ2-4	NA	TGTGCCAGCAAATACAGGGGCCTCTCTAACATTCAGTACTTC	CASKYRGLSNIQYF
TRBV25-1	TRBD1	TRBJ1-2	many	TGTGCCAGCAGTCCCGCCGGGACAGGAGCTTATGGCTACACCTTC	CASSPAGTGAYGYTF
TRBV15	TRBD1	TRBJ1-4	NA	TGTGCCACCACCGTAGACAGGGGGCCTGAAAAACTGTTTTTT	CATTVDRGPEKLFF
TRBV3-1	NA	TRBJ1-6	NA	TGTACCATCACTCGTGGGCGGGCAGGAAGAATCCCGTTTTCACCCCTCCACTTT	CTITRGRAGRIPFSPLHF
TRBV4-3	NA	TRBJ1-2	few	TGCGCCAGCAGCCAAGTGGAAACTCTCCTAAGGGATGGCTACACCTTC	CASSQVETLLRDGYTF
TRBV20-1	NA	TRBJ2-5	NA	TGCAGTGCTATAGGGAAAGAGACCCAGTACTTC	CSAIGKETQYF
TRBV6-5	NA	TRBJ2-5	NA	TGTGCCAGCAGTGCAGGTATCCAAGAGACCCAGTACTTC	CASSAGIQETQYF
TRBV4-1	NA	TRBJ2-1	NA	TGCGCCAGCAGCCTCCACCCAGGGCCCTACTCCTACAATGAGCAGTTCTTC	CASSLHPGPYSYNEQFF
TRBV29-1	NA	TRBJ2-5	NA	TGCAGCGTTGAAGCCCCGTCCCAGTACTTC	CSVEAPSQYF
TRBV5-1	NA	TRBJ2-7	NA	TGCGCCAGCAGCGGGGACTGGACAGTCGCCGACGAGCAGTACTTC	CASSGDWTVADEQYF
TRBV4-1	NA	TRBJ1-6	once	TGCGCCAGCAGCCAGAACTCATTTGGTTCACCCCTCCACTTT	CASSQNSFGSPLHF
TRBV5-1	NA	TRBJ1-4	few	TGCGCCAGCAGCTTGCGAGGGGCATCAGGAGAAAAACTGTTTTTT	CASSLRGASGEKLFF
TRBV20-1	NA	TRBJ1-1	few	TGCAGTGCTAGTCTCGGATCTGAAGCTTTCTTT	CSASLGSEAFF
TRBV6-5	NA	TRBJ1-1	NA	TGTGCCAGCAGTTACTTAGACAGAGGCACTGAAGCTTTCTTT	CASSYLDRGTEAFF
TRBV7-2	TRBD2	TRBJ2-1	NA	TGTGCCAGCGGAAAGACTAGCGGGAGGCGAAACAATGAGCAGTTCTTC	CASGKTSGRRNNEQFF
TRBV4-1	TRBD1	TRBJ2-5	few	TGCGCCAGCAGCCATAGACAGGGGCTCCAAGAGACCCAGTACTTC	CASSHRQGLQETQYF
TRBV20-1	NA	TRBJ2-3	few	TGCAGTGCTCCGAGGGGGGCGGCTAGCACAGATACGCAGTATTTT	CSAPRGAASTDTQYF
TRBV4-3	NA	TRBJ1-5	NA	TGCGCCAGCAGCCAGGCATATTTGGGGCATTCTCTTTTTGGGCAGCCCCAGCATTTT	CASSQAYLGHSLFGQPQHF
TRBV27	TRBD1	TRBJ2-2	NA	TGTGCCAGCAGTCTAGAAGGACAGGGGGCTTGGACCGGGGAGCTGTTTTTT	CASSLEGQGAWTGELFF
TRBV27	TRBD2	TRBJ2-5	NA	TGTGCCAGCAGTGTTGGGACTAGCGTGTACCAAGAGACCCAGTACTTC	CASSVGTSVYQETQYF
TRBV6-6	NA	TRBJ1-6	many	TGTGCCAGCAGTTCGGAATATAATTCACCCCTCCACTTT	CASSSEYNSPLHF
TRBV4-1	NA	TRBJ1-3	few	TGCGCCAGCAGATCCCGCGTTCTCTCTGGAAACACCATATATTTT	CASRSRVLSGNTIYF